One and the same sample provided the 10 T cell receptor beta chains below, sequenced in a study of OX40 agonist ivuxolimab in advanced cancers. The table came from immunoSEQ multiplex PCR; TCRdb's copy has only in-frame clones and leaves some out. The table shows roughly 65,000 clones, with around 90% occurring only once. This material consisted of CD4+ or CD8+ T cells sorted from blood, taken in a trial of the OX40 agonist ivuxolimab. The source of these receptors is an adult with an advanced solid tumor such as melanoma, head and neck, liver or kidney cancer.

The chain links TRBV5-6 to TRBJ2-5; D gene unclear. V lost 2 bases, J lost 2 bases, and 10 bases lay in between. CDR3 length: 14 residues. CDR1 and CDR2 from the germline V gene are SGHDT and YYEEEE. Here the CDR3 DNA reads TGTGCCAGCAGCTTCCGGGCCGAACAAGAGACCCAGTACTTC. Its protein is CASSFRAEQETQYF.

The rearrangement uses TRBV7-3 and TRBJ2-3; D is possibly TRBD2 (6 bases). Trimming removed 4 bases from V and 0 bases from J, with 8 bases in between. From germline, CDR1 is SGHTA and CDR2 FQGTGA. CDR3 length: 14 residues. The CDR3 is CASSSGTSTDTQYF. DNA of the CDR3: TGTGCCAGCAGCTCCGGGACTAGCACAGATACGCAGTATTTT.

This clone was seen just once. This chain links TRBV7-9 with TRBJ2-1; 8 bases align to TRBD2. Germline CDR1 SEHNR, CDR2 FQNEAQ (reference sequence). V was pared by 2 bases and J by 3 bases, with 3 bases of the junction left unmatched. The CDR3 has 15 amino acids. The CDR3 region is CASSLTSGNYNEQFF. DNA of the CDR3: TGTGCCAGCAGCTTAACTAGCGGTAACTACAATGAGCAGTTCTTC.

The V and J genes are TRBV7-9 and TRBJ2-2, with D perhaps given as TRBD1 or TRBD2 (5 bases each). CDR1 SEHNR and CDR2 FQNEAQ come from the germline V gene (reference sequence). CDR3 length: 13 amino acids. The germline V and J ends were trimmed by 4 bases and 6 bases, with 9 bases remaining between them. The CDR3 nucleotides read TGTGCCAGCAGCTCCCGAGGGGCCGGGGAGCTGTTTTTT. Its translation is CASSSRGAGELFF.

The chain carries TRBV28 and TRBJ2-1, with 15 bases fitting TRBD2. Germline V gene lookup returns CDR1 MDHEN and CDR2 SYDVKM. CDR3 size: 15 residues. Losses at the gene ends were 6 bases for V and 7 bases for J; bases not matched to a gene: 4. This CDR3 is CASRAGTSGRNEQFF. The CDR3 nucleotides are TGTGCCAGCAGGGCCGGGACTAGCGGGAGGAATGAGCAGTTCTTC.

J is TRBJ2-1 and V is TRBV5-4; 11 bases agree with TRBD2. V trimming: 0 bases; J trimming: 5 bases; junction bases outside the gene matches: 7. This CDR3 contains 17 residues. Germline V lookup: CDR1 SGHNT, CDR2 YYREEE (reference sequence). The CDR3 DNA follows: TGTGCCAGCAGCTTGGATGGTTTAGCGGGAGGGAACAATGAGCAGTTCTTC. This translates into CASSLDGLAGGNNEQFF.

The V call is TRBV13, the J call TRBJ2-7, with D perhaps TRBD2 (6 bases). With 5 bases removed from V and 0 bases from J, the gap between germline ends came to 20 bases. The CDR3 runs 17 residues. The germline gives CDR1 PRHDT, CDR2 FYEKMQ (reference sequence). The DNA of the CDR3 is TGTGCCAGCAGCCTCCGCCCATTAGGGACTGGCTCCTACGAGCAGTACTTC. Protein: CASSLRPLGTGSYEQYF.

The rearrangement links TRBV5-5 to TRBJ1-2; 7 bases align to TRBD1. The V and J ends lost 0 bases and 4 bases, in that order; junction bases with no gene match: 6. CDR3 length equals 15 residues. Germline CDR1 reads SGHKS; CDR2 reads YYEKEE (reference sequence). CDR3 in DNA: TGTGCCAGCAGCTTGGATCCCGGGACAGCCTATGGCTACACCTTC. Protein: CASSLDPGTAYGYTF.

V usage is TRBV29-1 and J usage is TRBJ2-7; maybe TRBD2 (6 bases). V dropped 7 bases and J dropped 4 bases, with 17 bases sitting between them. Germline lookup yields CDR1 SQVTM and CDR2 ANQGSEA. This CDR3 comprises 13 residues. This CDR3 is CSASGLANYEQYF. The CDR3 DNA sequence: TGCAGCGCCTCGGGACTGGCGAATTACGAGCAGTACTTC.

This rearrangement joins TRBV23-1 to TRBJ1-1; a weak D match, TRBD1 (5 bases). TRBV23-1 is classed as an ORF, of uncertain function. This CDR3 contains 14 residues. V was pared by 8 bases and J by 0 bases, with 13 bases between. The CDR3 spells CASPRRQMNTEAFF. CDR3 nucleotides: TGCGCCAGCCCCCGGAGACAGATGAACACTGAAGCTTTCTTT.